This T cell receptor (beta chain) came from a study of T cell repertoires in cytomegalovirus infection (dated by TCRdb to about 2019). About the investigation overall: The peptide stimulations were aimed at well-studied HLA-B-restricted epitopes as well as recently identified HLA-C-restricted CMV epitopes, whose presentation resists viral immunomodulation. Because public TCR beta signatures pointed to carriage of CMV infection together with the matching HLA type, the HLA type of each donor mattered for the analysis. General conclusions and limits of the study: The ex vivo response was dominated by HLA-C-restricted CMV-specific TCR beta clonotypes, and the single most frequent clonotype in two of eight donors was supplied by these HLA-C-restricted clonotypes. In both this cohort and an independent cohort of some 380 donors, the cumulative frequency of public TCR beta family members distinguished carriers of CMV infection plus the relevant HLA type.

What the treatment or condition label conveys for this sample: in vitro stimulation with specific CMV peptide epitopes to enrich CMV-specific T cells. The germline V gene specifies SGHVS as CDR1 and FNYEAQ as CDR2. The cysteine opens and the phenylalanine closes a CDR3 of 13 amino acids. Of the read, only the CDR3 DNA is kept; its 39 bases are in frame from base 1. Trimming takes 5 bases from V and 1 base from J, and the germline ends sit 8 bases apart. Sequencing was carried out with an Illumina HiSeq 1500. Using fastp trimming at Q25 and MiXCR clonotype assembly, TCRdb reanalyzed the public sequencing data and kept in-frame beta chains. Merged by CDR3 protein, the rows form single entries marked with the most common genes and DNA. The sample contains roughly 350,000 distinct CDR3 sequences, about 35% of them found a single time. The ten top clones hold approximately 13% of the sample. Worth noting for this clonotype: Its cognate antigen has yet to be identified. No base-level quality is on record; no much larger clone is a single base apart.

This receptor was taken from a human donor in good health (CMV status not recorded). Some clones in this sample may be carry-over from other donors' samples. Specimen: cultured PBMCs, collected from culture after CMV antigen stimulation. The V gene is TRBV7-6 and the J gene is TRBJ2-5; the D gene is perhaps TRBD2, from 6 matching bases. The bases are TGTGCCAGCAGCCGCGGGGCCCAAGAGACCCAGTACTTC. It codes for CASSRGAQETQYF.